What follows describes a single T cell receptor beta chain. Its antigen is as yet unknown. The data are from a study of T-cell memory formation after mild COVID-19. Overall study context: TCR clustering was largely donor specific. Notes on the study in general: CD4/CD8 balance characterized clones contracting day 15 to 85, and CD4+ skew characterized later expanders.

5'RACE, which relied on constant-segment primers, yielded TCR alpha and TCR beta cDNA libraries carrying sample barcodes and UMIs. TCRdb re-called the 5' RACE reads with MiXCR, one entry per CDR3 protein. The data hold about 470,000 distinct CDR3 sequences, with roughly 20% observed a single time. Trimming cost V 7 bases and J 1 base, with 17 bases left between them. The CDR3 is 16 residues long. This sequence joins TRBV12-3 or TRBV12-4 and TRBJ2-1; no clear D. The sequencing input was PBMCs or a T cell subset sorted from them (not recorded which). This clonotype was sampled from an adult woman who had mild COVID-19 (a few samples of this study predate the infection). Cell type and time point are not known. In DNA form, the CDR3 reads TGTGCCAGCACCGATCGCCTGAAGGGATCCTACAATGAGCAGTTCTTC. Its protein product is CASTDRLKGSYNEQFF.